The T cell receptor (beta chain) under discussion was sequenced for a study of cytomegalovirus exposure and HLA in healthy donors. General study points: Reportedly, TCR beta sequences accurately predicted HLA-A and HLA-B alleles in most subjects. An apparent linkage of common viral pathogens to several of the most significant clusters emerged in a later analysis. In the analysis, some V segments, TRBV6-2 and TRBV6-3 included, were excluded as indistinguishable. CMV serostatus was the only recorded immune exposure for donors.

PCR was performed using 60 Vbeta and 13 Jbeta primers. Clones were read by immunoSEQ multiplex PCR, and TCRdb kept only the in-frame ones, dropping some. The sample shows under 200,000 clones, over 70% of them seen only once. Looked up from germline, CDR1 is MNHNS and CDR2 is SASEGT. This CDR3 spans 17 amino acids. The V end lost 0 bases, the J end lost 2 bases, and 14 bases lay between the germline ends. With respect to this clone: Its antigen is unknown.

The sequence came from a man in his fifties in good health and CMV-seropositive. The J gene is TRBJ1-3, the V gene TRBV6-1; no firm D call. Sequencing was performed on PBMCs. CDR3 sequence reads: CASSEAEVGLTGNTIYF. CDR3 sequence (DNA): TGTGCCAGCAGTGAAGCGGAGGTCGGTTTAACTGGAAACACCATATATTTT.